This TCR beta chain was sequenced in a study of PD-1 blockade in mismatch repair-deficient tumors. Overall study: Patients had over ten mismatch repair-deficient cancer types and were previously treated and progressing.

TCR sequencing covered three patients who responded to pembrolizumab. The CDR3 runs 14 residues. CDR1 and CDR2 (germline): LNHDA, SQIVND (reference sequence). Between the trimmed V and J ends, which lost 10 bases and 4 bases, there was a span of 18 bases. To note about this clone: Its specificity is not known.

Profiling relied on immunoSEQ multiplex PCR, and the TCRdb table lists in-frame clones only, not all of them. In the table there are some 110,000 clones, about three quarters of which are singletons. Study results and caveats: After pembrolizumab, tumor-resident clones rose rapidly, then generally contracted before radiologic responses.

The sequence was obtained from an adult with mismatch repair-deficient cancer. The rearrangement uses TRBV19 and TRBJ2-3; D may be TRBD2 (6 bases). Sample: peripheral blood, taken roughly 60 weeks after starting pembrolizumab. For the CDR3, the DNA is TGTGCCACCGCACTGGGGGGAAACTCAGATACGCAGTATTTT. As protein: CATALGGNSDTQYF.